This T cell receptor (beta chain) was profiled in a study of cytomegalovirus exposure and HLA in healthy donors. Notes on the study in general: The classifier reportedly diagnosed cytomegalovirus status with high sensitivity and specificity. Some TCR beta chains (around 160 of them) were listed as cytomegalovirus-associated.

This CDR3 contains 15 residues. V dropped 1 base and J dropped 1; count of bases not matched to a gene: 0. Germline V gene lookup returns CDR1 SGHNT and CDR2 YENEEA. Generated by immunoSEQ multiplex PCR, the TCRdb table keeps only in-frame clones and is missing some. The table lists more than 95,000 clones, more than 70% of them singletons, with nearly 5% in the top ten. Note on this clone: The antigen is undetermined.

The chain joins TRBV11-3 to TRBJ2-2, with 7 bases matching TRBD1. The sequence was obtained from a man in his late teens or twenties in good health and CMV-seronegative. The sample consisted of PBMCs. The CDR3: CASSLGTGNTGELFF. In DNA form, the CDR3 reads TGTGCCAGCAGCTTAGGGACAGGGAACACCGGGGAGCTGTTTTTT.